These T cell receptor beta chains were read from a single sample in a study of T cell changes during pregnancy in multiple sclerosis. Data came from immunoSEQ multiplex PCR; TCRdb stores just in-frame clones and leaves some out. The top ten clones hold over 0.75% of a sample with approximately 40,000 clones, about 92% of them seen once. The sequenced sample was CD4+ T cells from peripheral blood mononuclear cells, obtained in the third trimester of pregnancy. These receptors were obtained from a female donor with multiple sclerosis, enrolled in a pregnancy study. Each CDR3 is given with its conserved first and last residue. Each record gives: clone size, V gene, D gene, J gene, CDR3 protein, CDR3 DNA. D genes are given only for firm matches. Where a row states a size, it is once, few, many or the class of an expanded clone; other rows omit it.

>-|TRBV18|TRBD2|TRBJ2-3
CASSTTSGDPGTQYF
TGTGCCAGCTCAACGACTAGCGGGGACCCCGGTACGCAGTATTTT
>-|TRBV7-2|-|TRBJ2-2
CASSLWGVTGELFF
TGTGCCAGCAGCTTATGGGGCGTAACCGGGGAGCTGTTTTTT
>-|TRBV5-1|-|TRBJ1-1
CASMVSPASTEAFF
TGCGCCAGCATGGTATCTCCAGCGAGCACTGAAGCTTTCTTT
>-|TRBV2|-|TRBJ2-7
CASSRRGPSYEQYF
TGTGCCAGCAGCCGGCGGGGGCCCTCCTACGAGCAGTACTTC
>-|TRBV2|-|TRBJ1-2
CATSPRQGSYGYTF
TGTGCCACCAGCCCGCGTCAGGGATCCTATGGCTACACCTTC
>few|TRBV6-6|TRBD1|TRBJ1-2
CASRPGTANYGYTF
TGTGCCAGCAGACCTGGGACAGCTAACTATGGCTACACCTTC
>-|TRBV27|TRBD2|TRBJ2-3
CASSRLRASGFTDTQYF
TGTGCCAGCAGCCGCCTTCGCGCTAGCGGGTTCACAGATACGCAGTATTTT
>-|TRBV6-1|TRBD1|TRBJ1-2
CASSVRDRGLDTF
TGTGCCAGCAGTGTCCGGGACAGGGGGCTGGACACCTTC
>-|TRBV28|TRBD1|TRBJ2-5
CASSLDRAQTQETQYF
TGTGCCAGCAGTCTGGACAGGGCTCAGACCCAAGAGACCCAGTACTTC
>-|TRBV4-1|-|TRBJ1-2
CASSQGVYGYTF
TGCGCCAGCAGCCAAGGCGTCTATGGCTACACCTTC
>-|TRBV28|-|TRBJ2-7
CASNRGYEQYF
TGTGCCAGCAATAGGGGTTACGAGCAGTACTTC
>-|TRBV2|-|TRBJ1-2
CASSERTDNNYGYTF
TGTGCCAGCAGTGAACGGACAGATAATAACTATGGCTACACCTTC
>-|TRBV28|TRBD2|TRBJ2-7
CASGLAGGHEQYF
TGTGCCAGCGGGCTAGCGGGAGGGCACGAGCAGTACTTC
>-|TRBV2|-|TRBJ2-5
CASSEVGASWETQYF
TGTGCCAGCAGTGAAGTAGGGGCCAGTTGGGAGACCCAGTACTTC
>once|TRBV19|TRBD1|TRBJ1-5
CASSRARDSDQPQHF
TGTGCCAGTAGTAGGGCAAGGGACAGCGATCAGCCCCAGCATTTT
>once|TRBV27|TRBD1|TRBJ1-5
CASSHTFGGTGGMKNQPQHF
TGTGCCAGCAGTCATACCTTCGGGGGGACAGGGGGTATGAAGAATCAGCCCCAGCATTTT
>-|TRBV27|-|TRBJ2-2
CASSFERDTGELFF
TGTGCCAGCAGTTTCGAACGGGACACCGGGGAGCTGTTTTTT
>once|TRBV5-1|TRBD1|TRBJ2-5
CASSTGQGAVETQYF
TGCGCCAGCAGCACAGGACAGGGGGCTGTTGAGACCCAGTACTTC
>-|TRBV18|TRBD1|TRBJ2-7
CASSPGAGGFDEQYF
TGTGCCAGCTCTCCGGGGGCAGGGGGCTTCGACGAGCAGTACTTC
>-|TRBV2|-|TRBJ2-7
CASSESLAKQYF
TGTGCCAGCAGTGAGAGTCTAGCGAAACAGTACTTC
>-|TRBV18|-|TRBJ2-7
CASSPRTGTYEQYF
TGTGCCAGCTCACCACGTACAGGGACCTACGAGCAGTACTTC
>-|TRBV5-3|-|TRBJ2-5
CARSFGDPVSGQYQETQYF
TGTGCCAGAAGCTTTGGGGATCCAGTTAGCGGCCAGTACCAAGAGACCCAGTACTTC
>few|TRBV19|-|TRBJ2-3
CASSPQGSDTQYF
TGTGCCAGTAGTCCCCAGGGGTCAGATACGCAGTATTTT
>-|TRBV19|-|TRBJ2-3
CATTGSPPDTQYF
TGTGCCACTACCGGGAGCCCCCCGGATACGCAGTATTTT
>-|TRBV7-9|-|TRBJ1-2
CASSSTETPYGYTF
TGTGCCAGCAGCTCGACAGAAACCCCTTATGGCTACACCTTC
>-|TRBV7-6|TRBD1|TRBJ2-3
CASSPKRGQGSDTQYF
TGTGCCAGCAGCCCAAAGCGGGGACAGGGTTCAGATACGCAGTATTTT
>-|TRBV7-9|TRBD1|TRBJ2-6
CASSQRGQGVAGANVLTF
TGTGCCAGCAGCCAAAGGGGACAGGGTGTGGCTGGGGCCAACGTCCTGACTTTC
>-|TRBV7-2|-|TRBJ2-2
CASTWGVGSGELFF
TGTGCCAGCACCTGGGGGGTAGGATCCGGGGAGCTGTTTTTT
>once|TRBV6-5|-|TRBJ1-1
CASTRRPGQNTEAFF
TGTGCCAGCACCCGGAGACCGGGACAGAACACTGAAGCTTTCTTT
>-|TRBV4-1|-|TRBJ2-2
CASSQSRRANTGELFF
TGCGCCAGCAGCCAATCCCGGAGAGCGAACACCGGGGAGCTGTTTTTT
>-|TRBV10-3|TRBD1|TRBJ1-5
CAISHDRDSNQPQHF
TGTGCCATCAGCCACGACAGGGACAGCAATCAGCCCCAGCATTTT
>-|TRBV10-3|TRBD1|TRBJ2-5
CAIRGQGSQETQYF
TGTGCCATCAGGGGACAGGGGAGCCAAGAGACCCAGTACTTC
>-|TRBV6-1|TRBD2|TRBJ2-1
CATTGGWPYNEQFF
TGTGCCACTACGGGGGGATGGCCCTACAATGAGCAGTTCTTC
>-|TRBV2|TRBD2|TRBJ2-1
CASIPRGLVLVNEQFF
TGTGCCAGCATCCCGAGGGGACTAGTCTTGGTCAATGAGCAGTTCTTC
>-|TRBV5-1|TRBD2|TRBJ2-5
CASSLGGGQETQYF
TGCGCCAGCAGCTTGGGCGGGGGCCAAGAGACCCAGTACTTC
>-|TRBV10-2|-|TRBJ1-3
CASSLQGTGNTIYF
TGCGCCAGCAGCCTACAGGGCACCGGAAACACCATATATTTT